The 7 T cell receptor beta chains below all came from one sample that was sequenced in a study of blood T cell repertoires in COVID-19. Sequencing was performed with immunoSEQ multiplex PCR; in TCRdb, only in-frame clones are kept and a portion is missing. The sample yields more than 150,000 clones, 70% to 85% seen once. Sequencing input: peripheral blood. These receptors came from a woman older than 75 with acute or convalescent COVID-19.

The gene calls are TRBV10-3 and TRBJ2-5, with 7 bases that match TRBD1. The CDR3 extends over 13 amino acids. With V trimmed by 7 bases and J by 4 bases, 6 bases remained unmatched. Germline CDR1 ENHRY, CDR2 SYGVKD. The CDR3: CAIKRTGGETQYF. The CDR3 DNA reads TGTGCCATCAAACGGACAGGCGGAGAGACCCAGTACTTC.

The rearrangement uses TRBV7-9 and TRBJ1-2; no clear D. V lost 2 bases and J 0 bases, leaving 19 bases between the germline ends. The length of the CDR3 is 18 residues. Per the germline V gene, CDR1 is SEHNR and CDR2 is FQNEAQ (reference sequence). CDR3 residues: CASSLMVGVAATNYGYTF. CDR3 nucleotides: TGTGCCAGCAGCTTAATGGTCGGGGTGGCAGCTACTAACTATGGCTACACCTTC.

The J gene is TRBJ1-1, the V gene TRBV14; 9 bases are a match to TRBD1. V lost 4 bases, J lost 3 bases, and 3 bases stayed unmatched. Germline CDR1 SGHDN, CDR2 FVKESK. The CDR3 is made up of 14 amino acids. CDR3 sequence: CASSPTGGDTEAFF. The CDR3 DNA reads as TGTGCCAGCAGCCCGACAGGGGGTGACACTGAAGCTTTCTTT.

The rearrangement uses TRBV5-4 and TRBJ2-7, with TRBD2 matching 10 bases. The CDR3 length is 16 residues. With 4 bases clipped from V and 0 bases from J, the junction kept 7 bases outside the gene matches. Germline V gene data show CDR1 as SGHNT and CDR2 as YYREEE (reference sequence). The DNA for the CDR3 is TGTGCCAGCAGCCCAGGACTAGCGGATCTCTCCTACGAGCAGTACTTC. The encoded protein is CASSPGLADLSYEQYF.

The J gene is TRBJ1-1, the V gene TRBV19, with a weak D call TRBD1 (5 bases). Germline V gene lookup returns CDR1 LNHDA and CDR2 SQIVND (reference sequence). Trimming left V 4 bases short and J 8 bases short, with 14 bases between. The CDR3 runs 13 residues. CDR3 in DNA: TGTGCCAGTAGTACAGCCCACGGGGGGGAAGCTTTCTTT. Translation gives CASSTAHGGEAFF.

The V gene is TRBV9, the J gene TRBJ1-6, with 10 positions matching TRBD1. This CDR3 is built from 14 residues. J was trimmed by 9 bases and V by 4 bases; bases with no gene match: 4. Per germline, CDR1 SGDLS and CDR2 YYNGEE. DNA for the CDR3: TGTGCCAGCAGCACTGGGACAGGGGTTTCACCCCTCCACTTT. Translating it yields CASSTGTGVSPLHF.

The chain links TRBV30 to TRBJ1-5; TRBD1 is a possible D gene (6 bases). Germline CDR1 is GTSNPN and CDR2 is SVGIG (reference sequence). The V end was cut by 2 bases, the J end by 0 bases, with 11 bases between. This CDR3 spans 15 amino acids. The CDR3 DNA reads as TGTGCCTGGAGTCAGGGACAAGATAGCAATCAGCCCCAGCATTTT. Encoded protein: CAWSQGQDSNQPQHF.